A selection of T cell receptor beta chains follows, all from one sample in a study of blood T cell repertoires in COVID-19. Clones were sequenced by immunoSEQ multiplex PCR, and TCRdb holds only the in-frame ones, with some missing. The table has approximately 150,000 clones, roughly 80% seen once. Specimen: PBMCs or T cells enriched from blood (not recorded which). The receptors come from a woman aged 40 to 55 with acute COVID-19. CDR3s include the opening cysteine and the closing phenylalanine or tryptophan. Each record gives: CDR3 length, clone size, J gene, V gene, D gene, CDR3 DNA, CDR3 protein. A D gene is named only where the DNA matches it firmly. Clone size, where shown, is once, few, many, or a class for clones that have expanded.

len: 18
abundance: -
j_gene: TRBJ2-1
v_gene: TRBV5-1
d_gene: -
CDR3nt: TGCGCCAGCAGCTTGGAACCCCCCGGGGCTAGCGACTACAATGAGCAGTTCTTC
CDR3aa: CASSLEPPGASDYNEQFF

len: 14
abundance: -
j_gene: TRBJ1-1
v_gene: TRBV29-1
d_gene: -
CDR3nt: TGCAGCGGTATAGGTGCCGGGGGGAACACTGAAGCTTTCTTT
CDR3aa: CSGIGAGGNTEAFF

len: 14
abundance: -
j_gene: TRBJ2-2
v_gene: TRBV19
d_gene: TRBD2
CDR3nt: TGTGCCAGTAGACTTAGCGGGAAAGGCGGGGAGCTGTTTTTT
CDR3aa: CASRLSGKGGELFF

len: 10
abundance: once
j_gene: TRBJ1-2
v_gene: TRBV6-5
d_gene: -
CDR3nt: TGTGCCAGCAACGGGGGGGGCTACACCTTC
CDR3aa: CASNGGGYTF

len: 12
abundance: -
j_gene: TRBJ1-4
v_gene: TRBV20-1
d_gene: -
CDR3nt: TGCAGTGCTAGTCCCCTACGCGGAAAACTGTTTTTT
CDR3aa: CSASPLRGKLFF

len: 12
abundance: few
j_gene: TRBJ1-1
v_gene: TRBV10-3
d_gene: -
CDR3nt: TGTGCCATCAGGGGAGGGGGGGACTTGGCTTTCTTT
CDR3aa: CAIRGGGDLAFF

len: 18
abundance: -
j_gene: TRBJ2-1
v_gene: TRBV19
d_gene: -
CDR3nt: TGTGCCAGTACTCCAAGAAACCGGGGGGCCTCCCCTTACAATGAGCAGTTCTTC
CDR3aa: CASTPRNRGASPYNEQFF

len: 15
abundance: -
j_gene: TRBJ1-1
v_gene: TRBV14
d_gene: -
CDR3nt: TGTGCCAGCAGCCACCTGGGGACATCTAACACTGAAGCTTTCTTT
CDR3aa: CASSHLGTSNTEAFF

len: 20
abundance: -
j_gene: TRBJ1-2
v_gene: TRBV4-1
d_gene: TRBD1
CDR3nt: TGCGCCAGCAGCCAAGATCCTCGAGGGACAGGGGGCGCGGGTTGGTATGGCTACACCTTC
CDR3aa: CASSQDPRGTGGAGWYGYTF

len: 12
abundance: -
j_gene: TRBJ1-1
v_gene: TRBV30
d_gene: -
CDR3nt: TGTGCCTGGGACCTGGGGCTCACTGAAGCTTTCTTT
CDR3aa: CAWDLGLTEAFF

len: 15
abundance: -
j_gene: TRBJ2-3
v_gene: TRBV6-4
d_gene: TRBD1
CDR3nt: TGTGCCAGCAGTGTTCGGACAGGGGGCACAGATACGCAGTATTTT
CDR3aa: CASSVRTGGTDTQYF

len: 21
abundance: -
j_gene: TRBJ2-3
v_gene: TRBV4-1
d_gene: TRBD2
CDR3nt: TGCGCCAGCAGCCTCACACGAGGTACCCCGGGACTAGCGGGAGTAGCAGATACGCAGTATTTT
CDR3aa: CASSLTRGTPGLAGVADTQYF

len: 17
abundance: -
j_gene: TRBJ2-2
v_gene: TRBV12-5
d_gene: -
CDR3nt: TGTGCTAGTGGGCTGAGCGGAACCTCCAAAAACACCGGGGAGCTGTTTTTT
CDR3aa: CASGLSGTSKNTGELFF

len: 16
abundance: -
j_gene: TRBJ2-1
v_gene: TRBV18
d_gene: TRBD2
CDR3nt: TGTGCCAGCTCACCACTCGGGACTAGCAGCTACAATGAGCAGTTCTTC
CDR3aa: CASSPLGTSSYNEQFF

len: 13
abundance: -
j_gene: TRBJ2-5
v_gene: TRBV14
d_gene: TRBD1
CDR3nt: TGTGCCAGCAGCCGCAGGGGGTCAGAGACCCAGTACTTC
CDR3aa: CASSRRGSETQYF

len: 16
abundance: few
j_gene: TRBJ1-1
v_gene: TRBV11-3
d_gene: -
CDR3nt: TGTGCCAGCAGCGCCCCCAGTGGGCGACTACGGACTGAAGCTTTCTTT
CDR3aa: CASSAPSGRLRTEAFF

len: 14
abundance: -
j_gene: TRBJ2-5
v_gene: TRBV19
d_gene: TRBD1
CDR3nt: TGTGCCAGTAAGGCCGACAGGGGAGGAGAGACCCAGTACTTC
CDR3aa: CASKADRGGETQYF

len: 16
abundance: -
j_gene: TRBJ2-5
v_gene: TRBV30
d_gene: TRBD2
CDR3nt: TGTGCCTGGAGTGTACCGTCTAGCGGGAGGGTAAAGGGCCAGTACTTC
CDR3aa: CAWSVPSSGRVKGQYF

len: 15
abundance: -
j_gene: TRBJ1-2
v_gene: TRBV11-2
d_gene: -
CDR3nt: TGTGCCAGCAGCTTAGCAGCCAGGGGAAACTATGGCTACACCTTC
CDR3aa: CASSLAARGNYGYTF

len: 15
abundance: -
j_gene: TRBJ2-1
v_gene: TRBV18
d_gene: -
CDR3nt: TGTGCCAGCTCGCAAACAGGGTTCGTTAAGGATGAGCAGTTCTTC
CDR3aa: CASSQTGFVKDEQFF

len: 13
abundance: -
j_gene: TRBJ2-3
v_gene: TRBV29-1
d_gene: TRBD1
CDR3nt: TGCAGCGTCGTACAGGGGGCAATAGATACGCAGTATTTT
CDR3aa: CSVVQGAIDTQYF

len: 17
abundance: -
j_gene: TRBJ1-1
v_gene: TRBV18
d_gene: -
CDR3nt: TGTGCCAGCTCACCATTTTTCGCCGACATGGCGAACACTGAAGCTTTCTTT
CDR3aa: CASSPFFADMANTEAFF

len: 15
abundance: -
j_gene: TRBJ1-5
v_gene: TRBV4-1
d_gene: -
CDR3nt: TGCGCCAGCAGCCTCAAGGTAGGGGACAATCAGCCCCAGCATTTT
CDR3aa: CASSLKVGDNQPQHF

len: 15
abundance: -
j_gene: TRBJ1-1
v_gene: TRBV4-1
d_gene: TRBD1
CDR3nt: TGCGCCAGCAGCCAGCAGGGGGCTTGGAGCACTGAAGCTTTCTTT
CDR3aa: CASSQQGAWSTEAFF

len: 15
abundance: -
j_gene: TRBJ2-7
v_gene: TRBV7-9
d_gene: TRBD2
CDR3nt: TGTGCCAGCAGCTTAGGCGGGAGGACCTCCTACGAGCAGTACTTC
CDR3aa: CASSLGGRTSYEQYF

len: 15
abundance: -
j_gene: TRBJ1-1
v_gene: TRBV24-1
d_gene: -
CDR3nt: TGTGCCACCAGTGACACGAAAGGCGGGAACACTGAAGCTTTCTTT
CDR3aa: CATSDTKGGNTEAFF

len: 14
abundance: -
j_gene: TRBJ2-7
v_gene: TRBV10-3
d_gene: -
CDR3nt: TGTGCCATCAGTGTCGCGGGATTGGGCTACGAGCAGTACTTC
CDR3aa: CAISVAGLGYEQYF

len: 15
abundance: -
j_gene: TRBJ2-1
v_gene: TRBV3-1/TRBV3-2
d_gene: -
CDR3nt: TGTGCCAGCAGCCAGCCCGACCCTAGCCCCAATGAGCAGTTCTTC
CDR3aa: CASSQPDPSPNEQFF

len: 15
abundance: -
j_gene: TRBJ2-7
v_gene: TRBV12-5
d_gene: TRBD2
CDR3nt: TGTGCTAGTGGTTTGGTGGCTAGCGGGAAATACGAGCAGTACTTC
CDR3aa: CASGLVASGKYEQYF

len: 13
abundance: -
j_gene: TRBJ1-1
v_gene: TRBV12-3/TRBV12-4
d_gene: TRBD1
CDR3nt: TGTGCCAGCCTGGGACAGTCGAACACTGAAGCTTTCTTT
CDR3aa: CASLGQSNTEAFF

len: 16
abundance: -
j_gene: TRBJ1-4
v_gene: TRBV6-1
d_gene: -
CDR3nt: TGTGCCAGCAGTGAAGCGCTCAGGGTGACTAATGAAAAACTGTTTTTT
CDR3aa: CASSEALRVTNEKLFF

len: 16
abundance: -
j_gene: TRBJ1-1
v_gene: TRBV5-1
d_gene: TRBD1
CDR3nt: TGCGCCAGCAGCGGGATCCTGGGGACAGGGAGTGTTGGAGCTTTCTTT
CDR3aa: CASSGILGTGSVGAFF

len: 13
abundance: -
j_gene: TRBJ2-3
v_gene: TRBV4-1
d_gene: -
CDR3nt: TGCGCCAGCAGCCAACAGGGGACAGATACGCAGTATTTT
CDR3aa: CASSQQGTDTQYF

len: 16
abundance: -
j_gene: TRBJ2-3
v_gene: TRBV29-1
d_gene: -
CDR3nt: TGCAGCGTTGGCAGGTCGTTCAAATCTAGCACAGATACGCAGTATTTT
CDR3aa: CSVGRSFKSSTDTQYF

len: 13
abundance: few
j_gene: TRBJ2-2
v_gene: TRBV30
d_gene: -
CDR3nt: TGTGCCTGGAATACATCTCCTCCCGGGGAGCTGTTTTTT
CDR3aa: CAWNTSPPGELFF

len: 17
abundance: -
j_gene: TRBJ1-3
v_gene: TRBV3-1/TRBV3-2
d_gene: -
CDR3nt: TGTGCCAGCAGCCAAGAGAGGTGGAGAGGCTCTGGAAACACCATATATTTT
CDR3aa: CASSQERWRGSGNTIYF

len: 15
abundance: -
j_gene: TRBJ1-1
v_gene: TRBV6-1
d_gene: -
CDR3nt: TGTGCCAGCAGTGAAGCTATAAGCAAGCGGACTGAAGCTTTCTTT
CDR3aa: CASSEAISKRTEAFF

len: 17
abundance: -
j_gene: TRBJ2-2
v_gene: TRBV5-6
d_gene: TRBD1
CDR3nt: TGTGCCAGCAGCTCCCGGGACAGGGGGCTGGACACCGGGGAGCTGTTTTTT
CDR3aa: CASSSRDRGLDTGELFF

len: 16
abundance: -
j_gene: TRBJ2-1
v_gene: TRBV11-3
d_gene: TRBD2
CDR3nt: TGTGCCAGCAGCCCCAGACTAGCGGGAGCTTACAATGAGCAGTTCTTC
CDR3aa: CASSPRLAGAYNEQFF

len: 16
abundance: -
j_gene: TRBJ2-2
v_gene: TRBV9
d_gene: -
CDR3nt: TGTGCCAGCAGCGTAGATTTCCGGGGTGCACACGGGGAGCTGTTTTTT
CDR3aa: CASSVDFRGAHGELFF

len: 20
abundance: -
j_gene: TRBJ1-3
v_gene: TRBV14
d_gene: TRBD1
CDR3nt: TGTGCCAGCAGCCAAGATAAGGGGTGGACAGGGGCCCGCTCTGGAAACACCATATATTTT
CDR3aa: CASSQDKGWTGARSGNTIYF

len: 14
abundance: once
j_gene: TRBJ1-5
v_gene: TRBV2
d_gene: TRBD1
CDR3nt: TGTGCCAGCAGGAGACAGGGGGCGCATCAGCCCCAGCATTTT
CDR3aa: CASRRQGAHQPQHF

len: 15
abundance: -
j_gene: TRBJ2-2
v_gene: TRBV7-9
d_gene: TRBD2
CDR3nt: TGTGCCAGCAGCTTAGCCCCTAGCGGGATTAGGGAGCTGTTTTTT
CDR3aa: CASSLAPSGIRELFF

len: 16
abundance: few
j_gene: TRBJ1-6
v_gene: TRBV18
d_gene: TRBD1
CDR3nt: TGTGCCAGCTCACATCGGGACAGGGGGCCCGATTCACCCCTCCACTTT
CDR3aa: CASSHRDRGPDSPLHF

len: 16
abundance: -
j_gene: TRBJ2-5
v_gene: TRBV4-1
d_gene: -
CDR3nt: TGCGCCAGCAGCCCCTTCACGGGCCCGGCTGGGAGGACCCAGTACTTC
CDR3aa: CASSPFTGPAGRTQYF

len: 15
abundance: once
j_gene: TRBJ1-3
v_gene: TRBV7-9
d_gene: -
CDR3nt: TGTGCCAGCAGCTTAGAATTGTACAGGGGAAACACCATATATTTT
CDR3aa: CASSLELYRGNTIYF

len: 16
abundance: -
j_gene: TRBJ2-1
v_gene: TRBV25-1
d_gene: -
CDR3nt: TGTGCCAGCAGTGACCTATCTAGGAGCCTCTACAATGAGCAGTTCTTC
CDR3aa: CASSDLSRSLYNEQFF

len: 15
abundance: -
j_gene: TRBJ2-3
v_gene: TRBV7-8
d_gene: -
CDR3nt: TGTGCCAGCAGCTTAGCGCTGAGGCCGGAAGATACGCAGTATTTT
CDR3aa: CASSLALRPEDTQYF

len: 14
abundance: few
j_gene: TRBJ1-1
v_gene: TRBV6-5
d_gene: TRBD1
CDR3nt: TGTGCCAGCAGCCACCGGGACAGGACCTTTGAAGCTTTCTTT
CDR3aa: CASSHRDRTFEAFF

len: 17
abundance: once
j_gene: TRBJ2-1
v_gene: TRBV3-1/TRBV3-2
d_gene: TRBD2
CDR3nt: TGTGCCAGCAGCCAAGCCAGGACTAGCGGGAGGGTGTATGAGCAGTTCTTC
CDR3aa: CASSQARTSGRVYEQFF

len: 20
abundance: -
j_gene: TRBJ2-5
v_gene: TRBV5-1
d_gene: TRBD2
CDR3nt: TGCGCCAGCAGCTTGCCCCGGAATCGGGGGGGACATAAAAACAAAGAGACCCAGTACTTC
CDR3aa: CASSLPRNRGGHKNKETQYF

len: 10
abundance: -
j_gene: TRBJ2-1
v_gene: TRBV29-1
d_gene: -
CDR3nt: TGCAGCGTTGCCCGGGACTGGTCGTTCTTC
CDR3aa: CSVARDWSFF

len: 16
abundance: once
j_gene: TRBJ2-3
v_gene: TRBV30
d_gene: TRBD1
CDR3nt: TGTGCCGGGTACAGGGGGCTAGGAGTAGCGGGAGATACGCAGTATTTT
CDR3aa: CAGYRGLGVAGDTQYF

len: 16
abundance: -
j_gene: TRBJ1-3
v_gene: TRBV18
d_gene: -
CDR3nt: TGTGCCAGCTCACCGCTACGGCAGGGCTCTGGAAACACCATATATTTT
CDR3aa: CASSPLRQGSGNTIYF

len: 14
abundance: -
j_gene: TRBJ2-1
v_gene: TRBV13
d_gene: TRBD2
CDR3nt: TGTGCCAGCGGTATGACTAGCGAAGGGGATGAGCAGTTCTTC
CDR3aa: CASGMTSEGDEQFF

len: 16
abundance: few
j_gene: TRBJ2-2
v_gene: TRBV27
d_gene: -
CDR3nt: TGTGCCAGCAGTTTATTCTCCAGGTGGGACACCGGGGAGCTGTTTTTT
CDR3aa: CASSLFSRWDTGELFF

len: 13
abundance: -
j_gene: TRBJ2-3
v_gene: TRBV20-1
d_gene: -
CDR3nt: TGCAGTGCTAGTCAGAGAGCGGCAGATACGCAGTATTTT
CDR3aa: CSASQRAADTQYF

len: 17
abundance: -
j_gene: TRBJ2-1
v_gene: TRBV6-1
d_gene: TRBD2
CDR3nt: TGTGCCAGCAGTGAGACTAGCGGGAGGGCTAGGTACAATGAGCAGTTCTTC
CDR3aa: CASSETSGRARYNEQFF